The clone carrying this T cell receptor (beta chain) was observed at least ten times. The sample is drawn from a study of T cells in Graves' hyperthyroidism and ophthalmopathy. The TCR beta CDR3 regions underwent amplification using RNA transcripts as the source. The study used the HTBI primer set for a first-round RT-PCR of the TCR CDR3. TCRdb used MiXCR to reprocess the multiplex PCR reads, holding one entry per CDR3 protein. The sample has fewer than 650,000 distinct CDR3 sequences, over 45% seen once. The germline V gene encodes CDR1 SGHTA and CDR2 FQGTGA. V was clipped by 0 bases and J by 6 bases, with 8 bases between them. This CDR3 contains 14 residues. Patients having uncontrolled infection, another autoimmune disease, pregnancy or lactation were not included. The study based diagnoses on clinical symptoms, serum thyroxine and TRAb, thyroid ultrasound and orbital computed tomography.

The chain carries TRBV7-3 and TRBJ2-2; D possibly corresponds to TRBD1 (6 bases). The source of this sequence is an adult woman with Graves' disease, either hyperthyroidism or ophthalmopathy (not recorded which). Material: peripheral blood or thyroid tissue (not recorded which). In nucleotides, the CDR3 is TGTGCCAGCAGCTTAACAGAGGGGGCCGGGGAGCTGTTTTTT. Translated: CASSLTEGAGELFF.